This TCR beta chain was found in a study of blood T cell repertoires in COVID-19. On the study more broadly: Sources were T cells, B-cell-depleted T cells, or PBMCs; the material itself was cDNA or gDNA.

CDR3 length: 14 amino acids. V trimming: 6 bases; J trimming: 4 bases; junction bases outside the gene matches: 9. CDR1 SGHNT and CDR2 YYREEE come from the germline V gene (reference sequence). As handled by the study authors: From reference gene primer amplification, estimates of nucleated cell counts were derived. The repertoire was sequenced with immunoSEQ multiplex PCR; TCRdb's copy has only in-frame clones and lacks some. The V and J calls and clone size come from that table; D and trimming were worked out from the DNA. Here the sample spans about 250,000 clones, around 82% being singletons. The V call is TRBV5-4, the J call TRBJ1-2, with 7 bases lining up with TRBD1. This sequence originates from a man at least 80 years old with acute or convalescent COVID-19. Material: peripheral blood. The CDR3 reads CASMFPGGSYGYTF. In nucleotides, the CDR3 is TGTGCCAGCATGTTTCCAGGGGGGAGCTATGGCTACACCTTC.